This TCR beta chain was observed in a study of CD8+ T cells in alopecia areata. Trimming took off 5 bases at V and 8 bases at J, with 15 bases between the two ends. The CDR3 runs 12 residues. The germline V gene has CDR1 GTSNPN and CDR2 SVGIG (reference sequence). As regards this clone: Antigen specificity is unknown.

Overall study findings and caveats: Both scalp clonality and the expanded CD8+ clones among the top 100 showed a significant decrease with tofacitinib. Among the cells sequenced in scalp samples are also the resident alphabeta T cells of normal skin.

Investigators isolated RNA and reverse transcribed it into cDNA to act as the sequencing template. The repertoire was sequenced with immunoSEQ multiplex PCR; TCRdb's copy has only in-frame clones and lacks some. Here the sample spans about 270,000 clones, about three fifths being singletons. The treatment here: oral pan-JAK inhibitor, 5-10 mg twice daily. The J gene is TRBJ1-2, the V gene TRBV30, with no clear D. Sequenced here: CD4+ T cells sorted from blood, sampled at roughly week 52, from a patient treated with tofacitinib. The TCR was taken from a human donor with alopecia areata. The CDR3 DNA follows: TGTGCCTGGTGGTCGGATGATGGGGGCTACACCTTC. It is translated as CAWWSDDGGYTF.